The TCR beta chain described here comes from a study of cytomegalovirus exposure and HLA in healthy donors (TCRdb year 2017). Broadly, across the study: An earlier analysis of around 600 of the donors reported approximately 290 Gb of sequence data and 117 million unique TCR beta sequences from 150 million to 200 million T cells. The study combined high-throughput TCR immunosequencing, statistical association of individual TCRs with disease status, and machine learning to predict cytomegalovirus infection status. Roughly 5 DR-DQ haplotypes were handled as single units for association and clustering because linkage in the cohort was strong. Rather than using new phenotypic data, the later analysis identified candidate immune exposures from TCR beta sequences and from how often those sequences occurred across donors. Using immunosequencing, the study profiled T cell repertoires from 640 or so subjects and related those repertoires to cytomegalovirus serostatus. Besides the first cohort of roughly 640 subjects, a separate validation cohort made up of some 110 different subjects was used. The number of typed donors differed by locus: about 620-640 for A, B, C, DRB1 and DQB1; about 520 for DQA1; some 610 for DPA1; and 400 to 480 for DPB1. The aim of the study was to test whether cataloging public T cell receptors could identify signatures of past pathogen exposure. An early release covering just under 650 HLA-typed donors comprised about 320 gigabases of sequencing data and roughly 85 million unique TCR sequences. All discovery cohort repertoires had been generated on a single sequencing platform. Donor age, sex, ethnicity and CMV serostatus were compiled alongside the repertoire data. Both class I and class II loci were covered by HLA typing, at four-digit resolution. In a later genetic analysis, genome-wide SNP genotypes for 398 of the 666 donors were used, and that subset was treated as a discovery cohort. A later analysis re-analyzed previously published TCR beta repertoires from 600 to 850 donors and added high-resolution HLA genotyping to study TCR occurrence patterns. An earlier analysis of 500 to 650 of the donors applied high-throughput TCR beta sequencing to assess whether each TCR beta V gene segment acted as functional or pseudogenic. Among some 400 genotyped donors of the cohort, an average of about 240,000 unique TCR beta nucleotide sequences was sequenced per donor, of which about 18% were non-productive. Among the roughly 390 genotyped donors, under 90% belonged to the genetic ancestry cluster associated with self-reported Caucasian donors.

The library was made by the immunoSEQ multiplex PCR assay. For the multiplex PCR, a mixture combining 60 forward primers for TCR Vbeta segments and 13 reverse primers for TCR Jbeta segments was used. A multiplex PCR assay on genomic DNA amplified the CDR3 region of rearranged TCR beta genes. The Illumina HiSeq System was used to sequence the amplified TCR beta libraries as 87-base-pair reads. Per the original workflow: A later analysis tallied approximately 87 million unique TCR beta chains across the 640 or so repertoires, and approximately 12 million of those chains were shared by two or more donors. To remove PCR and sequencing errors, raw reads were error-corrected and collapsed into unique sequences using a nearest-neighbor algorithm that merged closely related sequences. CDR3 sequences were aligned to IMGT reference sequences to assign V, D and J gene segments. Each retained sequence needed at least a six-nucleotide match to both a V gene segment and a J gene segment. A rearrangement was called productive if the CDR3 had no stop codons and remained in frame with V and J, and every other rearrangement was called non-productive. Following IMGT convention, CDR3 was defined as the stretch from the second conserved V-encoded cysteine up to the conserved J-encoded phenylalanine. The earlier analysis of about 620 of the donors excluded sequences that lacked an unambiguous match to a single V gene segment. An earlier analysis of fewer than 650 of the donors classified V segments as functional when productive rearrangements were above 56.7% and as segregating when the standard deviation between donors was above 5%. A statistical classification framework was built to diagnose cytomegalovirus status from the catalog of TCR beta chain sequences. V and J gene assignment, in a later analysis, came from comparing TCR nucleotide sequences with IMGT/GENE-DB human TR gene sequences. In a later analysis, CDR3 sequences and most-parsimonious VDJ recombination scenarios were assigned using the TCRdist pipeline. A later analysis defined each TCR beta chain by its CDR3 amino acid sequence plus V-gene family, and excluded reads lacking a unique V-gene family. As a way to deal with suspected cross-contamination and a sequencing artifact, a later analysis dropped 450 to 600 nucleotide sequences that were highly shared and had low generation probability. For each public chain, a later analysis derived a clonal expansion index from normalized ranks of inferred template counts within each repertoire. Generation probabilities in a later analysis came from a VDJ recombination model fitted to out-of-frame rearrangements, and those results were checked against IGoR. In a later analysis, hypergeometric tests were used to score TCR-TCR, TCR-HLA and TCR-CMV co-occurrence, with a repertoire-size bias correction applied to TCR pairs. False discovery rates were estimated in a later analysis by permuting HLA or CMV assignments 20 times. A later analysis grouped co-occurring TCRs with DBSCAN, adding TCRdist sequence similarity when clustering within HLA-allele-positive subsets. Repertoires with fewer than 30,000 or more than 120,000 public chains, plus five repertoires with anomalous nucleotide sharing, were excluded from co-occurrence clustering. TCRdb re-hosts the immuneACCESS table, in-frame sequences only. Its copies lack some clones; in the studies checked, an unresolved V gene accounts for under half of them, and the cause for the rest is not known. V, J and clone size are taken as reported in that table, and D and trimming were inferred from the DNA itself. Counted in this sample were about 89,000 clones; around 81% of them appeared once. Under 4.5% of the sample is taken by the ten largest.

Here V drops 0 bases and J drops 6 bases, and the junction holds 13 bases not matched to any gene. Counted from cysteine to phenylalanine, this CDR3 has 18 amino acids. Of all the DNA, just the CDR3 is kept, 54 bases in frame from base 1. For this clone: Its specific antigen is unknown. Base qualities are not at hand, and no much larger clone is one base apart.

The cohort comprised under 700 healthy bone marrow donors. At the time of sampling, every cohort member was nominally healthy, though immune exposures that went unrecorded were likely present. The donor tested CMV seropositive and was one of the 289 seropositive cohort members. Every donor gave a peripheral blood sample, and the peripheral blood mononuclear cells from that sample were used for TCR beta sequencing. Genomic DNA extraction from the blood cell samples was performed with the Qiagen DNeasy Blood Extraction Kit. What the study reported, not specific to this receptor: A later analysis reported that several top co-occurrence clusters appeared linked to parvovirus B19, influenza, CMV and Epstein-Barr virus. The classifier was reported to diagnose cytomegalovirus status with high specificity and sensitivity in both the original cohort and the validation cohort. A later analysis associated approximately 17,000 TCR beta sequences with specific HLA alleles at a false discovery rate of 0.05. The earlier analysis of 450 to 700 of the donors excluded 15 to 20 rarely observed V segments, including chromosome 9 orphons, because counts were too low. A cluster of highly shared sequence variants was judged likely to represent a technical artifact of the sequencing pipeline. In a later genetic analysis, a missense DCLRE1C variant was associated with V-gene and J-gene trimming of TCR beta chains, and the association was replicated in an independent cohort. Most TCR sequences were observed very rarely across donors, whereas some public TCRs were present in many individuals. Strong co-occurrence of HLA alleles, especially DR and DQ, made assigning TCR associations to individual alleles difficult. This cohort had only TCR beta chains sequenced, and the lack of alpha or paired-chain data limited which features could be detected. In a later analysis, TCR association rates were found to vary across HLA loci, with the most associated TCRs seen for DRB1 alleles and the fewest for HLA-C alleles. The study gave a list of about 150 TCR beta chains associated with cytomegalovirus. A later genetic analysis reported fewer N-insertions in productive TCRs among donors in an Asian-associated ancestry cluster than the roughly 700-donor mean. Roughly uniform sequencing depth across donors was assumed in presence/absence analyses, although this assumption may not hold. Correlated functional status among segregating V segments might reflect linkage disequilibrium, but an unknown experimental factor could not be ruled out. The authors suggested that the approach could potentially be extended to other disease states and immunological phenotypes. Some IMGT-functional V segments, including TRBV6-2 and TRBV6-3, could not be distinguished by the 87-base-pair reads and were therefore excluded. The only immune exposure information available for the cohort was CMV serostatus. Because some donors lacked HLA typing at each locus, the association tests relied only on the typed subset. In a later analysis, HLA-associated TCR beta chains were found to be more clonally expanded and to have lower generation probabilities than equally common non-associated chains. In an earlier analysis of some 540 of the donors, most TCR beta V segments appeared in productive rearrangements about 90% or about 30% of the time, broadly matching IMGT annotations. A later analysis found that most CMV-associated TCR beta chains appeared HLA-restricted, with HLA associations seemingly driven largely by CMV exposure. A further reported finding was that TCR beta sequences accurately predicted the HLA-A and HLA-B alleles for most subjects in the first cohort. In vitro tests confirmed that a few of the cytomegalovirus-associated TCR beta chains recognize cytomegalovirus antigens.

The sequenced sample was PBMCs. The chain is made from TRBV23-1 and TRBJ2-3, with 9 central nucleotides matching TRBD2. TRBV23-1 is flagged as an ORF with uncertain function. The sequence came from a female donor in good health and CMV-seropositive. CDR3 sequence: CASSQSGVAGVVRDTQYF. The DNA sequence is as follows: TGCGCCAGCAGTCAATCGGGGGTAGCGGGAGTTGTCCGCGATACGCAGTATTTT.